The 12 T cell receptor beta chains below all came from one sample that was sequenced in a study of Tregs in tolerant kidney transplant recipients. TCRdb's copy holds only in-frame clones and misses some; the assay was immunoSEQ multiplex PCR. The data show tens of thousands of clones, with more than 85% seen just once and about 1.4% held by the top ten. The nonmyeloablative bone marrow transplants came from related graft donors, with transient mixed chimerism. The specimen comprised CD4+ T cells from blood (PBMCs), sampled 24 months after the transplant. These receptors were obtained from a human patient who received a combined kidney and bone marrow transplant. Some of these T cells may belong to the graft donor.

The genes are TRBV5-1 and TRBJ2-7; tentatively, D is TRBD1 (5 bases). CDR3 length: 15 amino acids. Germline CDR1 is SGHRS and CDR2 is YFSETQ. V shed 4 bases and J shed 5 bases, with 19 bases lying between them. CDR3: CASSTVAGQGNEQYF. Here the CDR3 DNA reads TGCGCCAGCAGCACCGTGGCAGGCCAGGGAAACGAGCAGTACTTC.

The gene calls are TRBV9 and TRBJ2-4; possibly TRBD2 for D (6 bases). The CDR3 is 16 amino acids. Trimming removed 3 bases from V and 1 base from J, with 14 bases in between. Germline loops: CDR1 SGDLS, CDR2 YYNGEE. The CDR3 spells CASSGPLRGAKNIQYF. CDR3 coding DNA: TGTGCCAGCAGCGGTCCCTTACGGGGGGCCAAAAACATTCAGTACTTC.

V and J are TRBV5-1 and TRBJ2-1; possible D gene TRBD1, 5 bases. CDR1 is SGHRS, CDR2 YFSETQ, per germline. Trimming stripped 4 bases from V and 6 bases from J, with 11 bases between. The CDR3 runs 13 residues. CDR3 coding DNA: TGCGCCAGCAGCACGACAGTGGGCAATGAGCAGTTCTTC. It yields the protein CASSTTVGNEQFF.

DNA for the CDR3: TGCAGCGTTGAAGGGACTAGCGGAAGGACCCCCTACGAGCAGTACTTC. Its translation is CSVEGTSGRTPYEQYF. The chain recombines TRBV29-1 with TRBJ2-7; 10 bases agree with TRBD2. This CDR3 has 16 amino acids. V lost 1 base, J lost 2 bases, and 8 bases stayed unmatched. Germline V CDR1 and CDR2: SQVTM, ANQGSEA.

V and J are TRBV5-6 and TRBJ2-5, with D possibly being TRBD1 (6 bases). The CDR3 loop spans 16 amino acids. The V end was cut by 4 bases, the J end by 0 bases, with 16 bases between. Germline CDR1 SGHDT, CDR2 YYEEEE. Written as DNA, the CDR3 is TGTGCCAGCAGCCAAGGGCCAGGGGCGTACCAAGAGACCCAGTACTTC. The encoded protein is CASSQGPGAYQETQYF.

The gene calls are TRBV7-9 and TRBJ1-1; 8 bases map to TRBD1. After removal of 2 bases from V and 5 bases from J, the junction contained 4 bases not matched to a gene. Germline V gene sequence: CDR1 SEHNR, CDR2 FQNEAQ (reference sequence). The CDR3 has 14 amino acids. The CDR3 sequence is CASSLPTGGTEAFF. The CDR3 nucleotides are TGTGCCAGCAGCTTACCTACAGGGGGAACTGAAGCTTTCTTT.

The chain joins TRBV4-1 to TRBJ2-7; 11 bases are a match to TRBD2. There are 18 residues in the CDR3. Germline V gives CDR1 MGHRA, CDR2 YSYEKL. The J segment lost 7 bases and the V segment lost 1 base, leaving 15 bases of the junction unmatched. The CDR3 bases are TGCGCCAGCAGCCAAGCGGTCGTCATAGCGGGGGGGCCGGGAGAGCAGTACTTC. Amino acids: CASSQAVVIAGGPGEQYF.

This sequence joins TRBV18 and TRBJ1-1, with 10 nucleotides matching TRBD1. Germline V gene lookup returns CDR1 KGHSH and CDR2 LQKENI. This CDR3 has 15 residues. Trimming cost V 3 bases and J 2 bases; bases outside gene matches: 3. CDR3 DNA sequence: TGTGCCAGCTCACCCGGACAGGGGGTAAACACTGAAGCTTTCTTT. Encoded protein: CASSPGQGVNTEAFF.

V usage is TRBV29-1 and J usage is TRBJ2-1; 8 bases line up with TRBD2. V lost 2 bases and J lost 9; bases outside the gene matches: 9. From germline, CDR1 is SQVTM and CDR2 ANQGSEA. The CDR3 loop spans 14 amino acids. The CDR3 region has the DNA TGCAGCGTTGAAAAGGGACTAGTGTCGGCTGAGCAGTTCTTC. This gives the protein CSVEKGLVSAEQFF.

V is TRBV14 and J is TRBJ1-1, with 8 nucleotides matching TRBD1. Trimming at V came to 4 bases and at J to 7 bases, leaving 5 bases not matched to a gene. The CDR3 runs to 13 residues. Per germline, CDR1 SGHDN and CDR2 FVKESK. In DNA form, the CDR3 reads TGTGCCAGCAGCCGTGACAGGGGAGGTGAAGCTTTCTTT. Its translation: CASSRDRGGEAFF. Drawing the rest from reference TRBV14 and TRBJ1-1, the complete variable domain is EAGVTQFPSHSVIEKGQTVTLRCDPISGHDNLYWYRRVMGKEIKFLLHFVKESKQDESGMPNNRFLAERTGGTYSTLKVQPAELEDSGVYFCASSRDRGGEAFFGQGTRLTVV.

The chain couples TRBV7-2 to TRBJ2-7, with 7 nucleotides matching TRBD1. The CDR3 has 13 residues. CDR1 SGHTA and CDR2 FQGNSA come from the germline V gene. V trimming: 3 bases; J trimming: 7 bases; junction bases outside the gene matches: 6. Here the CDR3 reads CASSFVQGWEQYF. CDR3 DNA: TGTGCCAGCAGCTTTGTACAGGGGTGGGAGCAGTACTTC.

This chain uses TRBV7-3 with TRBJ2-1; perhaps TRBD1 as D (5 bases). Germline values: CDR1 SGHTA, CDR2 FQGTGA. V was cut by 4 bases and J by 3 bases, with 7 bases left in between. This CDR3 is 13 amino acids long. The CDR3 protein is CASSSDSYNEQFF. The CDR3 nucleotides are TGTGCCAGCAGCTCAGACAGCTACAATGAGCAGTTCTTC.